The present T cell receptor (beta chain) was sequenced within a study of Graves' ophthalmopathy and Graves' hyperthyroidism. Overall study context: Peripheral blood sampling preceded any treatment and occurred at initial diagnosis. Study-wide points: Between ophthalmopathy and stable hyperthyroidism, a 13-signature model drew a separation with around 86% sensitivity and over 80% specificity.

This clonotype was observed at least ten times. Its antigen remains unidentified. Exclusion applied to patients with other autoimmune diseases, uncontrolled infections, pregnancy or lactation. Amplified material comprised TCR beta CDR3 regions derived from RNA transcripts. Amplification began with first-round RT-PCR using HTBI primers, then second-round multiplex PCR was performed. TCRdb redid the calling of the multiplex PCR reads with MiXCR, one entry per CDR3 protein. This sample carries approximately 700,000 distinct CDR3 sequences, 40% of them seen once, and the ten largest clones take around 40%. V gave up 1 base and J gave up 8 bases, with 11 bases separating them. This CDR3 is built from 12 residues. Germline CDR1 reads SQVTM; CDR2 reads ANQGSEA.

The origin of this receptor is an adult man with Graves' ophthalmopathy. The sample taken for sequencing was peripheral blood. This chain uses TRBV29-1 with TRBJ1-2; no clear D. In DNA form, the CDR3 reads TGCAGCGTTGAAGTTAGTCTTTACGGCTACACCTTC. It is translated as CSVEVSLYGYTF.